This paragraph reports one TCR beta chain. Its antigen is as yet unknown. The data were taken from a study of vaccination effects on CD4 cells after COVID-19. Data came from immunoSEQ multiplex PCR; TCRdb stores just in-frame clones and leaves some out. The sample has tens of thousands of clones, roughly two thirds seen once; the top ten hold about 17%. After expansion with viral peptide pools in the ViraFEST assay, antigen-specific CD4+ T cells were sequenced. Having been cultured for approximately ten days, the cells underwent CD4+ T cell isolation. According to the study, vaccine recipients showed no prior SARS-CoV-2 infection and negative nucleocapsid antibodies. The receptor's source is a human donor who received a COVID-19 vaccine. The sample was CD4+ T cells from PBMCs cultured with SARS-CoV-2 spike peptides, taken before COVID-19 vaccination.

CDR3 nucleotide sequence: TGTGCCTGGAGCCCGGGCGGTTATGGCTACACCTTC. Its protein is CAWSPGGYGYTF. The rearrangement links TRBV30 to TRBJ1-2; the D is unclear. The CDR3 is 12 amino acids. Germline values: CDR1 GTSNPN, CDR2 SVGIG (reference sequence). V gave up 3 bases and J gave up 5 bases, with 10 bases separating them. The full variable domain, completed using reference TRBV30 and TRBJ1-2, is SQTIHQWPATLVQPVGSPLSLECTVEGTSNPNLYWYRQAAGRGLQLLFYSVGIGQISSEVPQNLSASRPQDRQFILSSKKLLLSDSGFYLCAWSPGGYGYTFGSGTRLTVV.